Presented here are 23 T cell receptor beta chains from one specimen sequenced in a study of T cells after yellow fever vaccination (dated by TCRdb to between 2018 and 2021). Sample treatment or condition, as interpreted from the label and publication: live attenuated yellow fever vaccine strain. Library creation used 5' RACE. These reads were obtained on an Illumina NovaSeq 6000. The public reads were run again by TCRdb, first through fastp at Q25 and then through MiXCR, and only productive beta chains were kept. Under each unique CDR3 protein, matching rows form one entry showing the most common genes and DNA. Within this sample are hundreds of thousands of distinct CDR3 sequences, with over 15% of them counted one time only. The ten largest clones take up roughly a sixth of the sample. Here the sequenced sample was PBMCs, taken before the yellow fever booster vaccination. The receptors were sampled from a man between 18 and 29 years old who received the YFV17D yellow fever vaccine.

This chain links TRBV20-1 with TRBJ1-1; 7 bases are shared with TRBD1. There are 13 residues in the CDR3. Germline assignment: CDR1 DFQATT and CDR2 SNEGSKA (reference sequence). V trimming: 3 bases; J trimming: 12 bases; junction bases outside the gene matches: 13. The CDR3 sequence: CSASRVYRGGTFF. In DNA, the CDR3 is TGCAGTGCTAGTAGGGTTTACAGGGGTGGGACTTTCTTT.

The V gene is TRBV6-2 or TRBV6-3, the J gene TRBJ2-7; D tentatively reads TRBD1 or TRBD2 (6 bases each). This CDR3 region has 12 residues. Trimming shortened V by 6 bases and J by 6 bases, and 12 bases separated the two germline ends. The V gene's germline CDR1 is MNHEY and CDR2 SVGEGT. CDR3 region: CASSAGGLEQYF. CDR3 DNA sequence: TGTGCCAGCAGCGCCGGGGGCCTCGAGCAGTACTTC.

There are a few counts of this clonotype. The rearrangement links TRBV18 to TRBJ1-2, with D hard to call. This CDR3 spans 13 amino acids. The germline gives CDR1 KGHSH, CDR2 LQKENI. V was cut by 0 bases and J by 8 bases, with 10 bases left in between. CDR3 sequence reads: CASSPPAVGGYTF. DNA of the CDR3: TGTGCCAGCTCACCACCGGCGGTGGGGGGCTACACCTTC.

J is TRBJ2-7 and V is TRBV5-1, with 8 positions matching TRBD1. The V gene end was trimmed by 0 bases and the J gene end by 1 base; junction bases not matched to a gene: 6. Germline V gene data show CDR1 as SGHRS and CDR2 as YFSETQ. The CDR3 contains 16 residues. The chain's CDR3 is CASSLAVGQVSYEQYF. In DNA, the CDR3 is TGCGCCAGCAGCTTGGCCGTGGGACAGGTGTCCTACGAGCAGTACTTC.

This chain links TRBV6-5 with TRBJ1-1; D remains ambiguous. The CDR3 spans 14 residues. V lost 6 bases and J lost 4, with 15 bases in between. Germline-derived CDR1 and CDR2 are MNHEY and SVGAGI. CDR3 bases: TGTGCCAGCAGACCCCCCGGTGGGCTCACTGAAGCTTTCTTT. It codes for CASRPPGGLTEAFF.

The table lists this clonotype with a few counts. This chain uses TRBV4-3 with TRBJ2-2; 11 bases map to TRBD2. Germline V gene sequence: CDR1 LGHNA, CDR2 YSLEER. Unmatched junction bases numbered 7, after V lost 3 bases and J lost 7 bases. The CDR3 covers 16 residues. The CDR3 spells CASSHLAGGRDGELFF. Written as DNA, the CDR3 is TGCGCCAGCAGCCACCTAGCGGGGGGCCGGGACGGGGAGCTGTTTTTT.

The chain is built from TRBV6-2 or TRBV6-3 and TRBJ2-1; D may be TRBD1 (6 bases). Germline V lookup: CDR1 MNHEY, CDR2 SVGEGT. The CDR3 contains 14 residues. V was trimmed by 5 bases and J by 6 bases, leaving 14 bases between them. The CDR3 coding sequence is TGTGCCAGCAGTCCGGGTCCCAGGGGCAATGAGCAGTTCTTC. Protein product: CASSPGPRGNEQFF.

The rearrangement joins TRBV7-3 to TRBJ1-2, with D possibly matching TRBD1 (5 bases). V lost 1 base, J lost 8 bases, and 11 bases lay in between. There are 13 residues in the CDR3. The V gene's germline CDR1 is SGHTA and CDR2 FQGTGA. The CDR3 bases are TGTGCCAGCAGCTTAAACGGACAAGGGGGCTACACCTTC. Translation gives CASSLNGQGGYTF.

V and J are TRBV7-2 and TRBJ1-4, with 10 positions matching TRBD1. The V segment lost 5 bases and the J segment 3 bases; nucleotides outside the gene matches: 6. The length of the CDR3 is 16 residues. CDR1 and CDR2 (germline): SGHTA, FQGNSA. The chain's CDR3 is CASSPGQGWANEKLFF. CDR3 in DNA: TGTGCCAGCAGCCCGGGACAGGGGTGGGCTAATGAAAAACTGTTTTTT.

This clonotype turned up a few times. This chain connects TRBV11-2 to TRBJ2-3; maybe TRBD1 (5 bases). Deletions cut 3 bases from V and 2 bases from J, with 18 bases between. This CDR3 is 17 amino acids long. Per germline, CDR1 SGHAT and CDR2 FQNNGV. The CDR3 DNA follows: TGTGCCAGCAGCTTTGGGGCTAGTCTTCTCCCCACAGATACGCAGTATTTT. It yields the protein CASSFGASLLPTDTQYF.

The chain recombines TRBV27 with TRBJ1-2, with 7 bases fitting TRBD1. The CDR3 sequence is 15 residues long. In germline, CDR1 is MNHEY, CDR2 SMNVEV (reference sequence). Trimming took 6 bases from V and 4 from J; bases not matched to a gene: 11. The CDR3 nucleotides are TGTGCCAGCAGCCCATGGACAGGCCTATCCTATGGCTACACCTTC. This sequence encodes CASSPWTGLSYGYTF.

This clonotype was seen a few times. The J gene is TRBJ2-7, the V gene TRBV5-1; possibly TRBD1 for D (5 bases). The V end was cut by 1 base, the J end by 3 bases, with 8 bases between. This CDR3 has 13 residues. CDR1 is SGHRS, CDR2 YFSETQ, per germline. The CDR3 DNA is TGCGCCAGCAGCTTGAATACAGGCTACGAGCAGTACGTC. Encoded protein: CASSLNTGYEQYV.

The rearrangement joins TRBV9 to TRBJ1-2; D gene unclear. Between the trimmed V and J ends, which lost 7 bases and 14 bases, there was a span of 21 bases. The germline V gene has CDR1 SGDLS and CDR2 YYNGEE. The CDR3 loop spans 12 amino acids. In DNA form, the CDR3 reads TGTGCCAGCGCGACCCTGGGTGGTGGCTTGACCTTC. Amino acids: CASATLGGGLTF.

In this sample, this clonotype turned up a few times. The chain carries TRBV5-6 and TRBJ2-1, with 12 bases identical to TRBD1. V lost 4 bases, J lost 7 bases, and 9 bases stayed unmatched. The CDR3 runs 16 residues. Germline CDR1 reads SGHDT; CDR2 reads YYEEEE. For the CDR3, the DNA is TGTGCCAGCAGCGATACTCTGGGACAGGGGGCGAATGAGCAGTTCTTC. This encodes CASSDTLGQGANEQFF.

The table lists this clonotype with a few counts. The V and J genes are TRBV6-2 or TRBV6-3 and TRBJ2-4; no reliable D call. Deletions cut 8 bases from V and 5 bases from J, with 10 bases between. CDR3 length: 12 residues. Germline CDR1 reads MNHEY; CDR2 reads SVGEGT. The CDR3 DNA reads TGTGCCAGCGCCGACGGGCAAAACATTCAGTACTTC. It is translated as CASADGQNIQYF.

This clonotype has a handful of counts. The chain employs TRBV12-3 or TRBV12-4 and TRBJ2-1; D gene uncertain. CDR3 length: 12 residues. The ends were cut back, 6 bases at V and 10 bases at J, with 13 bases in the middle. CDR3 region: CASSSRGVEQFF. CDR3 nucleotide sequence: TGTGCCAGCAGCTCGAGAGGTGTAGAGCAGTTCTTC.

This clonotype was seen a few times. J is TRBJ2-5 and V is TRBV5-1, with 8 positions matching TRBD2. This CDR3 region has 15 residues. The V gene's germline CDR1 is SGHRS and CDR2 YFSETQ. The junction had 7 bases not matched to a gene; V was cut back by 2 bases and J by 4 bases. The chain's CDR3 is CASSFPGLVGETQYF. The CDR3 nucleotides are TGCGCCAGCAGCTTCCCGGGACTAGTGGGAGAGACCCAGTACTTC.

This clonotype was recorded at least ten times. The chain is built from TRBV5-1 and TRBJ2-2; weak D call: TRBD2 (5 bases). This CDR3 region has 16 residues. Germline V gene sequence: CDR1 SGHRS, CDR2 YFSETQ. Trimming took 0 bases from V and 1 from J, leaving 10 bases between them. In DNA, the CDR3 is TGCGCCAGCAGCTTGGAGGCCGGGGTGAACACCGGGGAGCTGTTTTTT. This codes for CASSLEAGVNTGELFF.

The V gene is TRBV20-1, the J gene TRBJ1-4; D gene uncertain. Germline lookup yields CDR1 DFQATT and CDR2 SNEGSKA (reference sequence). V was cut by 4 bases and J by 2 bases, with 8 bases left in between. CDR3 length: 13 residues. The CDR3 is CSATDGTNEKLFF. The CDR3 coding sequence is TGCAGTGCTACGGATGGGACTAATGAAAAACTGTTTTTT.

The chain recombines TRBV20-1 with TRBJ1-5, with D unresolved. V was shortened by 3 bases and J by 2 bases, with 11 bases between the two germline ends. This CDR3 region has 14 residues. Germline lookup yields CDR1 DFQATT and CDR2 SNEGSKA (reference sequence). The CDR3 loop is CSASGLVGNQPQHF. The CDR3 coding sequence is TGCAGTGCTAGCGGTTTAGTTGGCAATCAGCCCCAGCATTTT.

There are a few counts of this clonotype. J is TRBJ2-2 and V is TRBV28; 8 nucleotides align to TRBD1. CDR1 is MDHEN and CDR2 is SYDVKM in the germline V gene. V dropped 6 bases and J dropped 6; count of bases not matched to a gene: 9. The CDR3 contains 15 residues. The CDR3 protein is CASSKWTGSPGELFF. The CDR3 nucleotides are TGTGCCAGCAGCAAATGGACAGGGAGCCCCGGGGAGCTGTTTTTT.

The V gene is TRBV6-5, the J gene TRBJ2-2; 7 nucleotides line up with TRBD1. Unmatched junction bases numbered 12, after V lost 6 bases and J lost 2 bases. Germline lookup yields CDR1 MNHEY and CDR2 SVGAGI. This CDR3 has 17 amino acids. CDR3: CASRLGTASINTGELFF. DNA of the CDR3: TGTGCCAGCAGACTCGGGACAGCTTCGATAAACACCGGGGAGCTGTTTTTT.

The chain employs TRBV7-3 and TRBJ2-5; perhaps TRBD2 as D (7 bases). Germline loops: CDR1 SGHTA, CDR2 FQGTGA. Trimming pared 2 bases from V and 5 bases from J, leaving 15 bases between. CDR3 length: 15 residues. The CDR3 DNA sequence: TGTGCCAGCAGCTTAGTAGGTGGGGGGGCCGAGACCCAGTACTTC. Translation: CASSLVGGGAETQYF.